This T cell receptor beta chain appears in the sequencing data of a study of shared clonotypes between healthy human individuals. Naive CD8 cells lacked CD45RO, underwent positive selection for CCR7 and left out terminally differentiated effector memory CD45RA+ cells. The healthy adult donors were HIV-negative and reported no recent acute infections or vaccinations. On this clone itself: The antigen is unknown.

The CDR3 runs to 17 residues. CDR1 and CDR2 (germline): MNHNS, SASEGT. V lost 2 bases and J 6 bases, leaving 22 bases between the germline ends. The protocol was immunoSEQ multiplex PCR, while the TCRdb copy is restricted to in-frame clones and leaves out a portion. The sample yields about 2 million clones, roughly 95% seen once. Whole-study findings and limits: The diversity represented, both genetic and in exposure history, was limited by few donors. Naive subsets typically showed greater estimated richness than memory subsets.

This chain joins TRBV6-1 and TRBJ1-2; D is ambiguous. This sequence originates from a man between 18 and 29 years old in good health. The sample taken for sequencing was naive CD8+ T cells sorted from blood. CDR3: CASSESIGRSKHDGYTF. Here the CDR3 DNA reads TGTGCCAGCAGTGAAAGTATAGGAAGGAGCAAGCATGATGGCTACACCTTC.